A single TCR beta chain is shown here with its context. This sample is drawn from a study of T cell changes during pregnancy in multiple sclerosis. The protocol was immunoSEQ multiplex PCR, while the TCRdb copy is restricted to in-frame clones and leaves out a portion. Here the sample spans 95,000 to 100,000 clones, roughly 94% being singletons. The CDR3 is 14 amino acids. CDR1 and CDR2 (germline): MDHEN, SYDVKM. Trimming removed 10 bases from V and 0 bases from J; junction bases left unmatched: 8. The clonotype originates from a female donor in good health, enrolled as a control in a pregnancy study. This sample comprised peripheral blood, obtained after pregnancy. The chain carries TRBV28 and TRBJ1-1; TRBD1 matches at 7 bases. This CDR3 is CATRGGVLNTEAFF. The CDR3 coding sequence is TGTGCCACCAGGGGGGGGGTCTTGAACACTGAAGCTTTCTTT.